The rows below give T cell receptor beta chains drawn from one sample of a study of shared clonotypes between healthy human individuals. TCRdb keeps only in-frame clones here, not all; method: immunoSEQ multiplex PCR. The table shows around 2.1 million clones, with about 94% occurring only once. Material: naive CD4+ T cells sorted from blood. These receptor sequences come from a man aged 18 to 29 in good health. Each CDR3 is given with its conserved first and last residue. A D gene is named only where the DNA matches it firmly. Rows give clone size only sometimes, using once, few, many, or a class for an expanded clone.

TRBJ1-1	NA	TRBD1	TRBV11-2	CASSLTTGAGTEAFF	TGTGCCAGCAGCTTAACAACAGGGGCGGGGACTGAAGCTTTCTTT
TRBJ1-5	NA	NA	TRBV6-5	CASAPNQVYQPQHF	TGTGCCAGCGCCCCAAATCAGGTCTATCAGCCCCAGCATTTT
TRBJ1-4	NA	NA	TRBV11-2	CASSSNSLQGLFF	TGTGCCAGCAGCTCCAACTCCCTCCAGGGCCTGTTTTTT
TRBJ1-1	NA	NA	TRBV2	CASSPTWAEAFF	TGTGCCAGCAGTCCGACGTGGGCTGAAGCTTTCTTT
TRBJ2-7	NA	NA	TRBV4-1	CASSQRDGYEQYF	TGCGCCAGCAGCCAAAGAGATGGCTACGAGCAGTACTTC
TRBJ1-2	NA	NA	TRBV30	CAWTHNYGYTF	TGTGCCTGGACCCATAACTATGGCTACACCTTC
TRBJ1-4	NA	NA	TRBV5-6	CASTRFSTTTNEKLFF	TGTGCCAGCACCCGTTTCTCAACTACAACTAATGAAAAACTGTTTTTT
TRBJ1-6	NA	TRBD1	TRBV30	CAWSLGQEASPLHF	TGTGCCTGGAGTCTCGGACAGGAAGCCTCACCCCTCCACTTT
TRBJ1-6	once	TRBD1	TRBV6-1	CASSETPTGVNSPLHF	TGTGCCAGCAGTGAAACACCAACAGGGGTTAATTCACCCCTCCACTTT
TRBJ2-7	NA	TRBD1	TRBV12-5	CASGPWTGGRGVAYF	TGTGCTAGTGGTCCCTGGACAGGGGGCCGGGGGGTGGCGTACTTC
TRBJ1-4	NA	NA	TRBV6-5	CASSYQGVGEKLFF	TGTGCCAGCAGTTACCAGGGTGTCGGGGAAAAACTGTTTTTT
TRBJ1-6	NA	NA	TRBV6-1	CASSNRDYNSPLHF	TGTGCCAGCAGCAACCGGGACTATAATTCACCCCTCCACTTT
TRBJ2-2	NA	NA	TRBV19	CASSIVRRNTGELFF	TGTGCCAGTAGTATAGTTCGGAGGAACACCGGGGAGCTGTTTTTT
TRBJ1-6	NA	NA	TRBV9	CASSVGPEYSPLHF	TGTGCCAGCAGCGTCGGCCCCGAGTATTCACCCCTCCACTTT
TRBJ1-2	once	TRBD1	TRBV18	CASSPINRGSNYGYTF	TGTGCCAGCTCACCGATTAACAGGGGGTCTAACTATGGCTACACCTTC
TRBJ2-7	once	NA	TRBV9	CASSVDLGLEQYF	TGTGCCAGCAGCGTAGATCTGGGACTGGAGCAGTACTTC
TRBJ1-5	NA	NA	TRBV4-3	CASSQDWGLSNQPQHF	TGCGCCAGCAGCCAAGATTGGGGGCTTAGCAATCAGCCCCAGCATTTT
TRBJ2-1	NA	NA	TRBV2	CASSFGANVYNEQFF	TGTGCCAGCAGCTTCGGGGCGAATGTCTACAATGAGCAGTTCTTC
TRBJ2-2	once	TRBD1	TRBV2	CASSSDRGNTGELFF	TGTGCCAGCAGTTCGGACAGGGGAAACACCGGGGAGCTGTTTTTT
TRBJ2-3	NA	TRBD2	TRBV7-9	CASGRYWEGRAGDTQYF	TGTGCCAGCGGACGCTATTGGGAGGGACGAGCAGGAGATACGCAGTATTTT